This T cell receptor beta chain is drawn from a study of blood T cell repertoires in COVID-19. For the study at large: Samples taken during acute and convalescent COVID-19 were collected in the United States, Italy and Spain. Sample material is recorded as cDNA or gDNA derived from T cells, B-cell-depleted T cells, or PBMCs.

Original methodology: Amplification of reference gene primers provided the estimated nucleated cell counts. Repertoires were generated with immunoSEQ multiplex PCR, while TCRdb's copy carries only in-frame clones and drops some. V, J and clone size reflect that table, while D and trimming were determined from the DNA. The sample records 150,000 or so clones, 87% being singletons. This clone has only a few counts. V was trimmed by 2 bases and J by 6 bases, leaving 16 bases between them. The germline V gene encodes CDR1 SGHDT and CDR2 YYEEEE. CDR3 length: 15 amino acids. The TCR comes from a man older than 75 with acute or convalescent COVID-19. The sequencing input was peripheral blood. This rearrangement joins TRBV5-6 to TRBJ2-3; perhaps TRBD2 as D (5 bases). CDR3 loop: CASSFLRARSDTQYF. CDR3 nucleotides: TGTGCCAGCAGCTTTTTGAGGGCGCGGAGTGATACGCAGTATTTT.